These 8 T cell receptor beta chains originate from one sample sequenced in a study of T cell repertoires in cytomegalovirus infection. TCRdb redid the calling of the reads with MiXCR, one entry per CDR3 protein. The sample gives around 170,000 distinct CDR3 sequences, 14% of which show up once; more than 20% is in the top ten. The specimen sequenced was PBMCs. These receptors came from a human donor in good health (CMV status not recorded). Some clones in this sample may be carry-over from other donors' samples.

The DNA for the CDR3 is TGTGCCAGCAGCCTTGGCAGGACAGGGGGCATCTATGGCTACACCTTC. This encodes CASSLGRTGGIYGYTF. The chain links TRBV5-4 to TRBJ1-2, with 11 nucleotides matching TRBD1. After removal of 4 bases from V and 4 bases from J, the junction contained 9 bases not matched to a gene. This CDR3 contains 16 residues. Germline V gene sequence: CDR1 SGHNT, CDR2 YYREEE (reference sequence).

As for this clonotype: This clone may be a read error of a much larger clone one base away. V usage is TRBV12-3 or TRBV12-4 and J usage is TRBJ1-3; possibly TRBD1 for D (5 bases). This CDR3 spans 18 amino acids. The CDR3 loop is CASSRRRFRESAGSTIYF. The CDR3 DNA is TGTGCCAGCAGTCGGAGACGCTTCAGGGAATCAGCTGGAAGCACCATATATTTT.

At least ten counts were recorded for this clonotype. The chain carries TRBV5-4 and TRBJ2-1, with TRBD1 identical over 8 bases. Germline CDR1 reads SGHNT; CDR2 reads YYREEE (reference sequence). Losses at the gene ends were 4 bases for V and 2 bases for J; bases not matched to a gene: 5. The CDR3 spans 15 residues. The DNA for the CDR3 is TGTGCCAGCAGCCATGACAGGGGTCCCTACAATGAGCAGTTCTTC. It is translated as CASSHDRGPYNEQFF.

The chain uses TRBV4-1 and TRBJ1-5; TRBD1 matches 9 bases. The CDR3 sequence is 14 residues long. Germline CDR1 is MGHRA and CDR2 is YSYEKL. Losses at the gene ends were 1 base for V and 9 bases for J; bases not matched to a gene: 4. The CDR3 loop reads CASSQGTGEVPQHF. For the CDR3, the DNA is TGCGCCAGCAGCCAAGGGACAGGGGAAGTGCCCCAGCATTTT.

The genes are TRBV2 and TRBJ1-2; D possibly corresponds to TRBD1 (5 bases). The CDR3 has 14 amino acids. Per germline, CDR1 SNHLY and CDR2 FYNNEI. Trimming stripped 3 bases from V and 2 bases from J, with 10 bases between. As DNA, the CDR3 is TGTGCCAGCAGTGAGTCCAGGGAGAACTATGGCTACACCTTC. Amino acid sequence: CASSESRENYGYTF.

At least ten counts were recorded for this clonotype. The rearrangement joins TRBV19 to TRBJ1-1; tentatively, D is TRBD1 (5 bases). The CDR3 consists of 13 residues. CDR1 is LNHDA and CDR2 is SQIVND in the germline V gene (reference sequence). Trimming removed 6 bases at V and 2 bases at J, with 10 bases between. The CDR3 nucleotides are TGTGCCAGTAGGCTGCAGGGTAACACTGAAGCTTTCTTT. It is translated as CASRLQGNTEAFF.

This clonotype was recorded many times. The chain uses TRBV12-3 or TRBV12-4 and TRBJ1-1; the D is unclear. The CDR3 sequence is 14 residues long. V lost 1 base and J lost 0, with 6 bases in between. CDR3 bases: TGTGCCAGCAGTTTAGGGGTTATGAACACTGAAGCTTTCTTT. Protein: CASSLGVMNTEAFF.

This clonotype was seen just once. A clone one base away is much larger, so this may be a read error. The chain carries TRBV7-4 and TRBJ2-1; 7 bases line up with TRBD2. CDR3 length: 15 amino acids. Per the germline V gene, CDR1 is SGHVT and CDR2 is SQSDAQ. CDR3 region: CASSSSGTARDERFF. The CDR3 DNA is TGTGCCAGCAGCTCAAGCGGGACCGCGAGAGATGAGCGGTTCTTC.